This TCR beta chain was identified in a study of blood T cell repertoires in COVID-19. Study information: T cells, B-cell-depleted T cells, or PBMCs provided the cDNA or gDNA that served as material.

Generated by immunoSEQ multiplex PCR, the TCRdb table keeps only in-frame clones and is missing some. The profile shows 150,000 to 200,000 clones, 75% to 85% of them singletons. The sequenced sample was PBMCs or T cells enriched from blood (not recorded which). The receptor was derived from a middle-aged man who had recovered from COVID-19.

CDR3 nucleotides: TGTGCCAGCAGCCGGCGGGGACAGGGGGCTATAGTAAGCTACAATGAGCAGTTCTTC. Its protein is CASSRRGQGAIVSYNEQFF. The chain uses TRBV7-6 and TRBJ2-1, with TRBD1 identical over 12 bases. With 5 bases clipped from V and 3 bases from J, the junction kept 14 bases outside the gene matches. The CDR3 has 19 residues. CDR1 and CDR2 from the germline V gene are SGHVS and FNYEAQ.